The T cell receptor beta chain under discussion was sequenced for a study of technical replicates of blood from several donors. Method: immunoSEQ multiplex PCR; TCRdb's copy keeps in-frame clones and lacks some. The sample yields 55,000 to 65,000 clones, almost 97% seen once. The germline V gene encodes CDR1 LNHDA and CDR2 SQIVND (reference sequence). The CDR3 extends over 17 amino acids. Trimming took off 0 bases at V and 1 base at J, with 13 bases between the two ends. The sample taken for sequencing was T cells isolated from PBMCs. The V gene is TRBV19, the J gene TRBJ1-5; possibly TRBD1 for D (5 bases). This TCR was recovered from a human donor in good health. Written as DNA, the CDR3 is TGTGCCAGTAGTATAGATGGAAGGGGCACAAGCAATCAGCCCCAGCATTTT. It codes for CASSIDGRGTSNQPQHF.